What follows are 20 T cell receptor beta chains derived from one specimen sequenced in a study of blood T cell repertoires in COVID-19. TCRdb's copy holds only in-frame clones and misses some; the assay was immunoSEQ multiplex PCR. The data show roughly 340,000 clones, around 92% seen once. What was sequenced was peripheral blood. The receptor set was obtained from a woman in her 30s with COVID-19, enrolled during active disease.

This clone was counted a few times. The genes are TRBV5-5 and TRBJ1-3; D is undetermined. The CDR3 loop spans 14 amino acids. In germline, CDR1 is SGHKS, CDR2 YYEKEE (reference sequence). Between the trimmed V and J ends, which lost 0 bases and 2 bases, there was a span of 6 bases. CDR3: CASSLVAAGNTIYF. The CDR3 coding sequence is TGTGCCAGCAGCTTGGTTGCAGCTGGAAACACCATATATTTT. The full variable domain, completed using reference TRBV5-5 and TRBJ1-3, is DAGVTQSPTHLIKTRGQQVTLRCSPISGHKSVSWYQQVLGQGPQFIFQYYEKEERGRGNFPDRFSARQFPNYSSELNVNALLLGDSALYLCASSLVAAGNTIYFGEGSWLTVV.

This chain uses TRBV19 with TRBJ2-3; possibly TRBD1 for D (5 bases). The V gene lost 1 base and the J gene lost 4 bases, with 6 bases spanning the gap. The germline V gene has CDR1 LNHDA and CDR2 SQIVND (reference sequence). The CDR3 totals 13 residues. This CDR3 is CASSIGRADTQYF. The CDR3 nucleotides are TGTGCCAGTAGTATAGGCAGGGCAGATACGCAGTATTTT.

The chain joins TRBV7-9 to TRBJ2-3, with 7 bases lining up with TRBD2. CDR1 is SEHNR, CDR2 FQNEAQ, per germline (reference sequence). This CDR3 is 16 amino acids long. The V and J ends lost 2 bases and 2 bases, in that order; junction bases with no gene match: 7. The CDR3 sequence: CASSLLSSGITDTQYF. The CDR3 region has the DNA TGTGCCAGCAGCTTACTCTCTAGCGGTATCACAGATACGCAGTATTTT. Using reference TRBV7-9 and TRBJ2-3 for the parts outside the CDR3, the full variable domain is DTGVSQNPRHKITKRGQNVTFRCDPISEHNRLYWYRQTLGQGPEFLTYFQNEAQLEKSRLLSDRFSAERPKGSFSTLEIQRTEQGDSAMYLCASSLLSSGITDTQYFGPGTRLTVL.

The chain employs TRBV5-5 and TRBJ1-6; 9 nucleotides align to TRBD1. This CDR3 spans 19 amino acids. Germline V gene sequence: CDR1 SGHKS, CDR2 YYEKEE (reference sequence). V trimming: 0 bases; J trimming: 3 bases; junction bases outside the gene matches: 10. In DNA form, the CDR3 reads TGTGCCAGCAGCTTGGGGCTGGGACAGGGACAATTCTATAATTCACCCCTCCACTTT. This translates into CASSLGLGQGQFYNSPLHF.

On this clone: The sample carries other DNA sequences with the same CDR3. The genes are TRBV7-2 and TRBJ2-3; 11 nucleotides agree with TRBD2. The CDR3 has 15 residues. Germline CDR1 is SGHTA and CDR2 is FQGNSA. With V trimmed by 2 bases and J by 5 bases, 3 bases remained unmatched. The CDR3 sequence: CASSLTSGRVDTQYF. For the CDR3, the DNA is TGTGCCAGCAGCTTAACTAGCGGGAGAGTAGATACGCAGTATTTT.

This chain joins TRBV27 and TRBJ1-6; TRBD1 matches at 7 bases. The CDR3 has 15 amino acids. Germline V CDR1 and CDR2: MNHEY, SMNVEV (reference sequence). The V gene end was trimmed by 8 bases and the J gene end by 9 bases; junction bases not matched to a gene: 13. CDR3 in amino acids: CASAIPRTGGSPLHF. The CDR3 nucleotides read TGTGCCAGCGCCATCCCGAGGACAGGAGGTTCACCCCTCCACTTT.

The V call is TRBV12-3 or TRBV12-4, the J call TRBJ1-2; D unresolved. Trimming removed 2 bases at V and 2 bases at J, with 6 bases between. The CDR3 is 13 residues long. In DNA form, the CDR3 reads TGTGCCAGCAGTTTATACAGAAACTATGGCTACACCTTC. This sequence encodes CASSLYRNYGYTF.

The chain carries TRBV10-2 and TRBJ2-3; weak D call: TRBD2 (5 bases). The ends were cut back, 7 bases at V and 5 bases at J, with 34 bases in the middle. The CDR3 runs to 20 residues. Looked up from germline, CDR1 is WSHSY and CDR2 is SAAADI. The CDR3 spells CASIILLPPPERRRGDTQYF. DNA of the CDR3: TGCGCCAGCATTATCCTCCTACCCCCCCCGGAGCGACGACGGGGAGATACGCAGTATTTT.

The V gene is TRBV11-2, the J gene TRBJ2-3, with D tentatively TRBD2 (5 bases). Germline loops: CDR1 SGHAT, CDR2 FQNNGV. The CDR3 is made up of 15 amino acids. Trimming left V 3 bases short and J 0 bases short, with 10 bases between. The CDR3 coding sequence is TGTGCCAGCAGCTTTAATCGGGGTAGCACAGATACGCAGTATTTT. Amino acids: CASSFNRGSTDTQYF.

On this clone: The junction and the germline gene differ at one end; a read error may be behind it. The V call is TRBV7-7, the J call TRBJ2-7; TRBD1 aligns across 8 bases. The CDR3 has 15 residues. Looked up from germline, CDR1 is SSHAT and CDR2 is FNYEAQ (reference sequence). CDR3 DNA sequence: TGTGCTAGCAGCTTATCGACAGGGGAGGCCCACGAGCAGTACTTC. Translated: CASSLSTGEAHEQYF. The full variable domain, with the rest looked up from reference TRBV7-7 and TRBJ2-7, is GAGVSQSPRYKVTKRGQDVTLRCDPISSHATLYWYQQALGQGPEFLTYFNYEAQPDKSGLPSDRFSAERPEGSISTLTIQRTEQRDSAMYRCASSLSTGEAHEQYFGPGTRLTVT.

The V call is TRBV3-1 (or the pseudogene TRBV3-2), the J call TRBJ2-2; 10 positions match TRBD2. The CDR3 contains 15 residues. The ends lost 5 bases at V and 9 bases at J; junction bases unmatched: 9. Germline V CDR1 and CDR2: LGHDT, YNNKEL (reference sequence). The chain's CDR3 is CASSFRTSGYRELFF. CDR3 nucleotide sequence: TGTGCCAGCAGCTTTCGGACTAGCGGCTACAGGGAGCTGTTTTTT.

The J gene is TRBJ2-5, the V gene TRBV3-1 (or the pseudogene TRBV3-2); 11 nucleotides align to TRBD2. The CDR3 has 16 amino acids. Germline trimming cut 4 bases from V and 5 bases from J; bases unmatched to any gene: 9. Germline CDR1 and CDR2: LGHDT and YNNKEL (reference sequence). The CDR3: CASSRGLAGIWETQYF. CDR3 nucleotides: TGTGCCAGCAGCCGAGGACTAGCGGGCATTTGGGAGACCCAGTACTTC.

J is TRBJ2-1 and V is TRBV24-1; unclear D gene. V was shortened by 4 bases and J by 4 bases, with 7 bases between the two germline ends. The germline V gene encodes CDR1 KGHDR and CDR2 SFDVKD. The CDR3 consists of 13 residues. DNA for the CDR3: TGTGCCACCAGTGACAGCGCTTACAATGAGCAGTTCTTC. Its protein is CATSDSAYNEQFF.

DNA for the CDR3: TGTGCCAGCAGTTCATCCTTAGGGGCAGAAGAGACCCAGTACTTC. Translation: CASSSSLGAEETQYF. The chain combines TRBV6-6 with TRBJ2-5; perhaps TRBD1 as D (5 bases). The CDR3 is made up of 15 amino acids. Trimming shortened V by 4 bases and J by 3 bases, and 15 bases separated the two germline ends. Germline V gene lookup returns CDR1 MNHNY and CDR2 SVGAGI (reference sequence).

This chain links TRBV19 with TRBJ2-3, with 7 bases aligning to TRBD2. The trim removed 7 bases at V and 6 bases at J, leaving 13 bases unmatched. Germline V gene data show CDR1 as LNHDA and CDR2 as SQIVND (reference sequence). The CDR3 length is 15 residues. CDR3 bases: TGTGCCAGTACTACAGCGGGATCGTACCCGGATACGCAGTATTTT. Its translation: CASTTAGSYPDTQYF.

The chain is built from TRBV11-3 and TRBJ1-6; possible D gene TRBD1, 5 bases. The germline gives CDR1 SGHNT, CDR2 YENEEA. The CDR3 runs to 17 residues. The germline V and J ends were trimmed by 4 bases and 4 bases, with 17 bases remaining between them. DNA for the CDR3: TGTGCCAGCAGCTCCCCCACGCGGGGGGTATATAATTCACCCCTCCACTTT. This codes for CASSSPTRGVYNSPLHF.

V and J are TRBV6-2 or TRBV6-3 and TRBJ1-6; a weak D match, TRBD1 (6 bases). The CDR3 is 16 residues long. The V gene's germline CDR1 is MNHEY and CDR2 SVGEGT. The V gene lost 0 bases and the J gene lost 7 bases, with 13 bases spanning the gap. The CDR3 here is CASSYSTDRRNSPLHF. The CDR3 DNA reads TGTGCCAGCAGTTACTCGACCGACAGGCGAAATTCACCCCTCCACTTT.

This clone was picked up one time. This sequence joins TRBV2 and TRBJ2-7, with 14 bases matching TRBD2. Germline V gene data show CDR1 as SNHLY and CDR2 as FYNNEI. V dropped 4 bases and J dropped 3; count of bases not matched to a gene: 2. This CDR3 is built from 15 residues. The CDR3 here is CASSGGLAGVYEQYV. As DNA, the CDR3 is TGTGCCAGCAGTGGGGGACTAGCGGGGGTCTACGAGCAGTACGTC.

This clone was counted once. The CDR3 spells CASSFSEGDGTDTQYF. The CDR3, as DNA: TGTGCCAGCAGTTTTTCGGAGGGTGACGGCACAGATACGCAGTATTTT. The chain carries TRBV28 and TRBJ2-3; TRBD2 is a possible D gene (6 bases). Trimming removed 3 bases at V and 1 base at J, with 14 bases between. This CDR3 is 16 amino acids long. Germline V CDR1 and CDR2: MDHEN, SYDVKM.

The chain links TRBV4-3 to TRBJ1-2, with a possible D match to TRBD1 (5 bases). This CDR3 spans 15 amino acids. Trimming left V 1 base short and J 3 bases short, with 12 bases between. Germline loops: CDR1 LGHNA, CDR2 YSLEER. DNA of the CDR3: TGCGCCAGCAGCCAAGGACAGAACATTTACTATGGCTACACCTTC. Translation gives CASSQGQNIYYGYTF.